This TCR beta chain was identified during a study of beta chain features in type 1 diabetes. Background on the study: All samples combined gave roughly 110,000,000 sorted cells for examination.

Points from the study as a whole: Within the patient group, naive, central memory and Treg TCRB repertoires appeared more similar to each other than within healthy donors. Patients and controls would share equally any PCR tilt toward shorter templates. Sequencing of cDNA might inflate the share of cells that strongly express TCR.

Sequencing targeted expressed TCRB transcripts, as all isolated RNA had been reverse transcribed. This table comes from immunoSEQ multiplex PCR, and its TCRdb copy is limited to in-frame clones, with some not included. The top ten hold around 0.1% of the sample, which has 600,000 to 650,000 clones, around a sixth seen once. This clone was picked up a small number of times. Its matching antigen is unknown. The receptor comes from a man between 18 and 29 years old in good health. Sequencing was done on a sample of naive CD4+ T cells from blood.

CDR3 DNA: TGCGCCAGCAGCTTGCCGGTGAGCACAGATACGCAGTATTTT. Translation gives CASSLPVSTDTQYF. The rearrangement joins TRBV5-1 to TRBJ2-3; the D is unclear. V dropped 1 base and J dropped 0 bases, with 6 bases sitting between them. The CDR3 covers 14 residues. In germline, CDR1 is SGHRS, CDR2 YFSETQ. Variable domain in full (rest from reference TRBV5-1 and TRBJ2-3): KAGVTQTPRYLIKTRGQQVTLSCSPISGHRSVSWYQQTPGQGLQFLFEYFSETQRNKGNFPGRFSGRQFSNSRSEMNVSTLELGDSALYLCASSLPVSTDTQYFGPGTRLTVL.